These 27 T cell receptor beta chains were sequenced from one sample in a study of T-cell reconstitution after alpha-beta-depleted transplantation in children. A TCRbeta library incorporating unique molecular identifiers was prepared. A single record per CDR3 protein comes from TCRdb applying MiXCR to the PCR reads. The sample records hundreds of thousands of distinct CDR3 sequences, around 13% being singletons. Sequences were derived from PBMCs, sampled before TCRalphabeta/CD19-depleted stem cell transplant. The receptors were gathered from a girl aged 2-10 years with congenital amegakaryocytic thrombocytopenia, due to receive a stem cell transplant.

J is TRBJ2-1 and V is TRBV7-9; 8 bases line up with TRBD2. The CDR3 loop spans 16 amino acids. V was clipped by 2 bases and J by 3 bases; unmatched bases: 6. Germline V gives CDR1 SEHNR, CDR2 FQNEAQ (reference sequence). In nucleotides, the CDR3 is TGTGCCAGCAGCTTAATACTAGCGGAATTCTACAATGAGCAGTTCTTC. Translation: CASSLILAEFYNEQFF.

This clonotype came up many times. This chain connects TRBV5-4 to TRBJ2-2; a possible D gene is TRBD2 (6 bases). The germline V gene has CDR1 SGHNT and CDR2 YYREEE (reference sequence). The V end lost 0 bases, the J end lost 3 bases, and 9 bases lay between the germline ends. The CDR3 is 15 amino acids. The CDR3 loop reads CASSLGRGYTGELFF. The CDR3 coding sequence is TGTGCCAGCAGCTTGGGACGGGGGTACACCGGGGAGCTGTTTTTT.

This clonotype was counted between two and nine times. The CDR3 DNA reads TGTGCCAGCAGCTTGGGCTGGCCCGGACTAGCGGGGTTCACAGATACGCAGTATTTT. Translating it yields CASSLGWPGLAGFTDTQYF. The chain is built from TRBV11-2 and TRBJ2-3; TRBD2 agrees at 12 bases. J gave up 2 bases and V 3 bases, and 12 bases lay outside the gene matches. There are 19 residues in the CDR3. Per the germline V gene, CDR1 is SGHAT and CDR2 is FQNNGV.

In its sample, this clonotype was seen many times. This chain connects TRBV7-8 to TRBJ2-2; D is uncertain. This CDR3 comprises 13 residues. Germline V gene sequence: CDR1 SGHVS, CDR2 FQNEAQ. V lost 1 base, J lost 6 bases, and 6 bases lay in between. The CDR3 DNA reads as TGTGCCAGCAGCTTAGTCCATTCCGGGGAGCTGTTTTTT. This sequence encodes CASSLVHSGELFF.

This clonotype was detected many times. The chain couples TRBV6-5 to TRBJ2-3; the D is unclear. Germline V gives CDR1 MNHEY, CDR2 SVGAGI. The CDR3 covers 14 residues. V was trimmed by 0 bases and J by 6 bases, leaving 10 bases between them. In DNA form, the CDR3 reads TGTGCCAGCAGTTACTCGGCTCAGCCGGATACGCAGTATTTT. This codes for CASSYSAQPDTQYF.

At least ten counts were recorded for this clonotype. The chain combines TRBV12-3 or TRBV12-4 with TRBJ2-3; 9 bases line up with TRBD2. The ends lost 6 bases at V and 7 bases at J; junction bases unmatched: 14. The CDR3 covers 16 residues. The CDR3 here is CASRSWGAGGVYTQYF. CDR3 DNA: TGTGCCAGCAGATCATGGGGAGCGGGAGGTGTGTATACGCAGTATTTT.

This clonotype was found a few times. The chain combines TRBV12-3 or TRBV12-4 with TRBJ2-1; 11 nucleotides agree with TRBD1. The CDR3 is 14 residues long. V shed 8 bases, J shed 10 bases, and the junction held 10 bases outside the gene matches. This CDR3 is CASRRTGGEVEQFF. The DNA of the CDR3 is TGTGCCAGCCGCCGGACAGGGGGCGAGGTGGAGCAGTTCTTC.

Ten or more counts support this clonotype. CDR3 amino acids: CASSPGTRKVFF. In DNA form, the CDR3 reads TGTGCCAGCAGCCCCGGGACTAGGAAGGTGTTTTTT. The chain joins TRBV12-3 or TRBV12-4 to TRBJ2-2; 8 nucleotides match TRBD2. V shed 6 bases and J 15 bases; nucleotides not matched to a gene: 9. The CDR3 is made up of 12 amino acids.

This clonotype was observed a handful of times. This chain links TRBV20-1 with TRBJ1-1; 7 bases are shared with TRBD1. There are 12 residues in the CDR3. Trimming took 5 bases from V and 1 from J; bases not matched to a gene: 1. The germline V gene has CDR1 DFQATT and CDR2 SNEGSKA (reference sequence). The DNA of the CDR3 is TGCAGTGCTGACAGGGAGAACACTGAAGCTTTCTTT. This translates into CSADRENTEAFF.

This clonotype turned up a few times. This chain connects TRBV5-1 to TRBJ2-1, with a weak D call TRBD2 (6 bases). Germline CDR1 SGHRS, CDR2 YFSETQ. This CDR3 region has 14 residues. The germline V and J ends were trimmed by 4 bases and 8 bases, with 16 bases remaining between them. CDR3: CASSLGGRGDEQFF. In DNA form, the CDR3 reads TGCGCCAGCAGCCTCGGGGGAAGGGGCGATGAGCAGTTCTTC.

The gene calls are TRBV30 and TRBJ2-3, with D uncertain. The V gene's germline CDR1 is GTSNPN and CDR2 SVGIG (reference sequence). Trimming left V 0 bases short and J 3 bases short, with 16 bases between. The CDR3 sequence is 16 residues long. CDR3 bases: TGTGCCTGGAGTGTAGGTGGCAATAGCATGACAGATACGCAGTATTTT. Protein product: CAWSVGGNSMTDTQYF.

In this sample, this clonotype turned up many times. This sequence joins TRBV20-1 and TRBJ1-1; the D gene is possibly TRBD1 (5 bases). The CDR3 extends over 8 amino acids. Germline lookup yields CDR1 DFQATT and CDR2 SNEGSKA (reference sequence). The CDR3 reads CRGGEAFF. CDR3 bases: TGCAGGGGGGGTGAAGCTTTCTTT.

The rearrangement joins TRBV6-1 to TRBJ2-2; no clear D. The CDR3 length is 16 residues. The ends were cut back, 6 bases at V and 4 bases at J, with 18 bases in the middle. Per germline, CDR1 MNHNS and CDR2 SASEGT. CDR3 coding DNA: TGTGCCAGCAGACCCCTTACGGCTCGGGTCACCGGGGAGCTGTTTTTT. It is translated as CASRPLTARVTGELFF.

The rearrangement links TRBV12-3 or TRBV12-4 to TRBJ2-1; D not certain. The CDR3 totals 15 residues. The V end was cut by 4 bases, the J end by 1 base, with 11 bases between. This CDR3 is CASSSTRRSYNEQFF. In DNA, the CDR3 is TGTGCCAGCAGTTCGACGCGGCGGTCCTACAATGAGCAGTTCTTC.

This clonotype was observed many times. The CDR3 nucleotides are TGTGCCAGCAGCTCCGCCAGGCGGGAGTTGACCTACAATGAGCAGTTCTTC. Translated: CASSSARRELTYNEQFF. The V call is TRBV7-9, the J call TRBJ2-1; 7 bases map to TRBD2. Losses at the gene ends were 4 bases for V and 2 bases for J; bases not matched to a gene: 11. The CDR3 has 17 amino acids. Germline lookup yields CDR1 SEHNR and CDR2 FQNEAQ (reference sequence).

The gene calls are TRBV21-1 and TRBJ2-6; the D call of TRBD1 is as the table states it, not checked on the DNA. TRBV21-1 is a pseudogene segment. This CDR3 spans 16 amino acids. The CDR3 bases are TGTGCCACCTCTGACGCCCCGGACAGTTTAGTCAACGTCCTGACTTTC. Its translation: CATSDAPDSLVNVLTF.

This clonotype is a singleton in its sample. This may come from a read error, since a much larger clone is one base off. The V and J genes are TRBV7-6 and TRBJ2-3; D possibly matches TRBD1 or TRBD2 (5 bases each). CDR3 size: 14 residues. The ends were cut back, 4 bases at V and 5 bases at J, with 13 bases in the middle. Germline assignment: CDR1 SGHVS and CDR2 FNYEAQ. The CDR3 spells CASSSPGPVDTQYF. For the CDR3, the DNA is TGTGCCAGCAGCTCCCCGGGGCCTGTAGATACGCAGTATTTT. Filled out from reference TRBV7-6 and TRBJ2-3, the complete variable domain reads GAGVSQSPRYKVTKRGQDVALRCDPISGHVSLYWYRQALGQGPEFLTYFNYEAQQDKSGLPNDRFSAERPEGSISTLTIQRTEQRDSAMYRCASSSPGPVDTQYFGPGTRLTVL.

The chain couples TRBV11-1 to TRBJ2-2; TRBD2 might be the D (5 bases). The germline V and J ends were trimmed by 3 bases and 0 bases, with 17 bases remaining between them. Germline V gene data show CDR1 as SGHAT and CDR2 as FQDESV (reference sequence). This CDR3 is 18 amino acids long. Here the CDR3 reads CASSFSLAPKANTGELFF. The CDR3 region has the DNA TGTGCCAGCAGCTTCAGCTTAGCGCCCAAAGCGAACACCGGGGAGCTGTTTTTT.

Ten or more counts support this clonotype. J is TRBJ2-2 and V is TRBV28; D not resolved. The CDR3 runs 13 residues. Trimming pared 5 bases from V and 3 bases from J, leaving 7 bases between. CDR1 is MDHEN and CDR2 is SYDVKM in the germline V gene. CDR3 sequence: CASSPPHTGELFF. The CDR3 DNA follows: TGTGCCAGCAGTCCCCCCCACACCGGGGAGCTGTTTTTT.

This clonotype was counted only a few times. V and J are TRBV7-9 and TRBJ2-1; D may be TRBD2 (5 bases). CDR1 SEHNR and CDR2 FQNEAQ come from the germline V gene (reference sequence). The CDR3 extends over 16 amino acids. V dropped 4 bases and J dropped 0 bases, with 13 bases sitting between them. The CDR3 protein is CASSSLSVSSYNEQFF. The CDR3 DNA reads TGTGCCAGCAGCTCCCTTAGCGTTAGCTCCTACAATGAGCAGTTCTTC. The variable domain in full, completed from reference TRBV7-9 and TRBJ2-1, reads DTGVSQNPRHKITKRGQNVTFRCDPISEHNRLYWYRQTLGQGPEFLTYFQNEAQLEKSRLLSDRFSAERPKGSFSTLEIQRTEQGDSAMYLCASSSLSVSSYNEQFFGPGTRLTVL.

This clonotype was recorded many times. The chain combines TRBV7-2 with TRBJ2-1; 8 nucleotides align to TRBD2. The CDR3 runs 15 residues. With 1 base clipped from V and 4 bases from J, the junction kept 3 bases outside the gene matches. Germline CDR1 reads SGHTA; CDR2 reads FQGNSA. CDR3 loop: CASSLGAGGYNEQFF. The CDR3 nucleotides read TGTGCCAGCAGCTTAGGGGCGGGAGGTTACAATGAGCAGTTCTTC.

The chain carries TRBV11-1 and TRBJ2-2; D not resolved. Germline CDR1 is SGHAT and CDR2 is FQDESV (reference sequence). V was cut by 0 bases and J by 2 bases, with 16 bases left in between. CDR3 length: 18 residues. CDR3 loop: CASSLAPGVATNTGELFF. In DNA form, the CDR3 reads TGTGCCAGCAGCTTAGCCCCCGGAGTAGCTACAAACACCGGGGAGCTGTTTTTT.

Ten or more counts support this clonotype. The V gene is TRBV3-1, the J gene TRBJ2-1; perhaps TRBD2 as D (6 bases). The germline V and J ends were trimmed by 0 bases and 2 bases, with 17 bases remaining between them. The CDR3 runs to 18 residues. Germline CDR1 LGHDT, CDR2 YNNKEL (reference sequence). The CDR3 nucleotides are TGTGCCAGCAGCCAAGATGACATAGCGGTCCTTCCCTACAATGAGCAGTTCTTC. Translation gives CASSQDDIAVLPYNEQFF.

The rearrangement uses TRBV5-1 and TRBJ2-2; TRBD2 might be the D (6 bases). This CDR3 spans 14 amino acids. Germline CDR1 is SGHRS and CDR2 is YFSETQ. V lost 3 bases and J lost 6, with 12 bases in between. CDR3 DNA: TGCGCCAGCAGCTCCCGGGACTCTGCCGGGGAGCTGTTTTTT. Protein sequence: CASSSRDSAGELFF.

This clonotype has a handful of counts. The chain is built from TRBV27 and TRBJ2-1, with 9 bases matching TRBD2. Germline loops: CDR1 MNHEY, CDR2 SMNVEV (reference sequence). This CDR3 is 14 amino acids long. V shed 6 bases and J 6 bases; nucleotides not matched to a gene: 6. In DNA, the CDR3 is TGTGCCAGCAGCCTAGCGGGGCAGCCCAATGAGCAGTTCTTC. It is translated as CASSLAGQPNEQFF.

This clonotype was detected a few times. The J gene is TRBJ2-1, the V gene TRBV7-2; 11 nucleotides line up with TRBD2. Unmatched junction bases numbered 6, after V lost 3 bases and J lost 2 bases. Germline V gene sequence: CDR1 SGHTA, CDR2 FQGNSA. The CDR3 length is 17 residues. The CDR3 region is CASSFPIAGGTYNEQFF. As DNA, the CDR3 is TGTGCCAGCAGCTTCCCGATAGCGGGAGGGACCTACAATGAGCAGTTCTTC.

The chain links TRBV5-1 to TRBJ2-5, with D possibly TRBD1 on 7 matching bases. Trimming took off 4 bases at V and 5 bases at J, with 12 bases between the two ends. The CDR3 covers 13 residues. The germline CDR1 and CDR2 sequences are SGHRS and YFSETQ. This chain's CDR3 is CASSIRGDETQYF. CDR3 nucleotide sequence: TGCGCCAGCAGCATCAGGGGGGACGAGACCCAGTACTTC.